A single T cell receptor (beta chain) is shown here with its context. Its specificity is unknown. The data derive from a study of OX40 agonist ivuxolimab in advanced cancers. Study results and caveats: At 0.1 to 3.0 mg/kg and by week 6, CD4+ and CD8+ T cells in the blood had expanded clonally.

Using immunoSEQ multiplex PCR, the repertoire was profiled, and TCRdb retains in-frame clones only, with some absent. Altogether about 68,000 clones are present, more than 75% being singletons, with the ten largest covering 0.6% to 0.8%. This TCR derives from an adult with an advanced solid tumor such as melanoma, head and neck, liver or kidney cancer. This sample comprised CD4+ or CD8+ T cells sorted from blood, obtained in a trial of the OX40 agonist ivuxolimab.

CDR3 loop: CASSLLATQETQYF. In nucleotides, the CDR3 is TGCGCCAGCAGCCTACTAGCGACCCAAGAGACCCAGTACTTC. V usage is TRBV4-1 and J usage is TRBJ2-5; TRBD2 matches 7 bases. The CDR3 consists of 14 residues. V lost 4 bases and J lost 1; bases outside the gene matches: 3. Looked up from germline, CDR1 is MGHRA and CDR2 is YSYEKL.